The present entry profiles one TCR beta chain with its context. Its antigen remains unidentified. It has no much larger one-base neighbor in the sample; base qualities were not kept. The collaborating institutions used their own protocols to collect whole blood in K2EDTA tubes. For TCRbeta analysis, collaborators shipped samples in one of three forms: frozen whole blood, isolated PBMCs, or DNA extracted from either of those sample types. The sample belongs to a study of blood T cell repertoires in COVID-19 (dated by TCRdb to the early 2020s). With respect to the entire study: The collaborator samples originated in the United States, Italy and Spain and spanned the acute and convalescent phases of COVID-19. The material from the prospective study consisted of cDNA or gDNA derived from T cells, B-cell-depleted T cells, or PBMCs. Subjects who had been exposed to COVID-19, were actively infected with it, or had recovered from it provided the deeply sampled blood TCRbeta repertoires that made up the dataset. The repertoires were made available in a free public database intended to serve as a resource for research on the immune response to SARS-CoV-2. The samples were drawn from the first 160 participants of the ongoing ImmuneRACE study and from 1,254 subjects provided by 6 global collaborators. Sample metadata almost always included a de-identified subject ID, COVID-19 status, age in years and sex. Where available, HLA class I and class II types were taken from metadata supplied by the sample provider and were not determined by assay-based typing.

The CDR3 runs 14 amino acids, cysteine and phenylalanine included. The read is trimmed to its CDR3 DNA, 42 bases read in frame from base 1. Reading the germline V gene gives CDR1 MNHEY and CDR2 SVGAGI. The junction carries 16 bases between V and J, which are trimmed by 6 bases and 10 bases respectively. Findings and caveats that apply to the study as a whole: Clinical and demographic metadata were provided uncurated, with the amount varying by source and participant.

TCRbeta CDR3 regions were amplified from genomic DNA by means of the immunoSEQ Assay, a bias-controlled multiplex PCR. In the original analysis: The number of nucleated cells in each sample was estimated by amplification of reference gene primers within the assay. To quantify the absolute abundance of each unique TCRbeta CDR3 rearrangement, sequence reads were collapsed and filtered. For each sample, productive Simpson clonality was calculated as the square root of Simpson's diversity index across productive rearrangements. TCRdb provides this immuneACCESS table in a form limited to in-frame rearrangements. Some clones are lacking; in checked studies, under half of them reflect an unresolved V gene, and why the rest are absent is not known. V and J calls and clone size are given by that table; D and trimming were obtained from the DNA. In this sample the table shows 150,000 to 200,000 clones, around 85% of which occur a single time. Of the sample, roughly 3% falls within the top ten clones.

The receptor was derived from a human donor with acute or convalescent COVID-19. The donor label of this sample is uncertain. The V gene is TRBV6-5 and the J gene is TRBJ1-6; TRBD1 is perhaps the D gene, given 6 matching bases. The specimen was peripheral blood. The CDR3 has the sequence CASSLQGWRSPLHF. The nucleotides are TGTGCCAGCAGCCTACAGGGATGGAGATCACCCCTCCACTTT.